Listed below are T cell receptor beta chains from one sample, sequenced in a study of cytomegalovirus exposure and HLA in healthy donors. Assay: immunoSEQ multiplex PCR; the TCRdb copy retains only in-frame clones and omits some. The sample has some 200,000 clones; roughly 83% are singletons. Sequencing was performed on PBMCs. These TCRs come from a girl aged 5-17 years in good health and CMV-seronegative. CDR3s include the opening cysteine and the closing phenylalanine or tryptophan. D genes are given only for firm matches. Clone size is given for some rows only: seen once, a few or many times, or a class if the clone is expanded.

d_call j_call clone_size v_call cdr3_nt cdr3_aa
- TRBJ2-7 - TRBV28 TGTGCCAGCAGGAGGGTCGGGAGAGGGTCCTACGAGCAGTACTTC CASRRVGRGSYEQYF
TRBD1 TRBJ1-2 - TRBV5-4 TGTGCCAGCAGCTCGGCAGGGGGCGCAGGCGGTTATGGCTACACCTTC CASSSAGGAGGYGYTF
- TRBJ1-2 - TRBV7-2 TGTGCCAGCAGCTTAGCGCCCAGGACAGAAAACTATGGCTACACCTTC CASSLAPRTENYGYTF
- TRBJ2-1 - TRBV28 TGTGCCAGCAGTCCACGACAGGTAGGGGAGCAGTTCTTC CASSPRQVGEQFF
- TRBJ2-7 - TRBV19 TGTGCCAGTAGTACCTGGAGGGACAGAGGCTACGAGCAGTACTTC CASSTWRDRGYEQYF
TRBD2 TRBJ2-7 once TRBV7-8 TGTGCCAGCAGCTTAGCGCAGCGGGAGGGGGACGAGCAGTACTTC CASSLAQREGDEQYF
- TRBJ2-1 - TRBV18 TGTGCCAGCTCACCGACTACCTACAATGAGCAGTTCTTC CASSPTTYNEQFF
TRBD1 TRBJ1-5 - TRBV5-8 TGTGCCAGCAGCATGGGACAGCTTTTCACTCAGCCCCAGCATTTT CASSMGQLFTQPQHF
- TRBJ1-2 once TRBV2 TGTGCCAGCAGCGGACAGCTTCTTAACTATGGCTACACCTTC CASSGQLLNYGYTF
TRBD2 TRBJ2-7 - TRBV13 TGTGCCAGCAGCCTCCCGGGCGGGGGCCAGCGGGGGGTGTACGAGCAGTACTTC CASSLPGGGQRGVYEQYF
- TRBJ1-2 - TRBV18 TGTGCCAGCTCACCAGGCAGTAACTATGGCTACACCTTC CASSPGSNYGYTF
TRBD1 TRBJ1-1 few TRBV29-1 TGCAGCGTCCTAGGACAGGGGGCGAGTCCGAACACTGAAGCTTTCTTT CSVLGQGASPNTEAFF
TRBD2 TRBJ2-1 - TRBV7-6 TGTGCCAGCAGCCAACTAGCGGGAGGGTATTACAATGAGCAGTTCTTC CASSQLAGGYYNEQFF
- TRBJ1-3 - TRBV28 TGTGCCAGCCTTTGGAGGTCTGGAAACACCATATATTTT CASLWRSGNTIYF
TRBD1 TRBJ2-1 - TRBV29-1 TGCAGCCTAAGGACAGGTCTCTACAATGAGCAGTTCTTC CSLRTGLYNEQFF
- TRBJ1-5 - TRBV7-9 TGTGCCAGCAGCCTAGACAAAGAGCCCCAGCATTTT CASSLDKEPQHF
TRBD1 TRBJ1-5 - TRBV6-5 TGTGCCAGCAGACCGTCAGGGGGCGGTCAGCCCCAGCATTTT CASRPSGGGQPQHF
TRBD1 TRBJ2-1 - TRBV18 TGTGCCAGCTCACCACGGGGGACAGGGGGCGAGGACAATGAGCAGTTCTTC CASSPRGTGGEDNEQFF
TRBD1 TRBJ1-4 - TRBV18 TGTGCCAGCTCACCACAGGGACAGGGGTTGGAAAAACTGTTTTTT CASSPQGQGLEKLFF
- TRBJ2-2 - TRBV28 TGTGCCAGCAGTGTCGACAGACCAGCGAACACCGGGGAGCTGTTTTTT CASSVDRPANTGELFF
- TRBJ1-1 - TRBV19 TGTGCCAGTAGTATAGACCACGGAACGGGCACTGAAGCTTTCTTT CASSIDHGTGTEAFF
TRBD1 TRBJ2-7 - TRBV5-1 TGCGCCAGCAGCCAACTTCAAGGGACAGGCGATTACGAGCAGTACTTC CASSQLQGTGDYEQYF
- TRBJ2-2 - TRBV9 TGTGCCAGCAGCGTAGTGGGGGGACCCGGGGCCGGGGAGCTGTTTTTT CASSVVGGPGAGELFF
- TRBJ2-3 - TRBV6-6 TGTGCCAGCAGCGCGGGACGTAGCACAGATACGCAGTATTTT CASSAGRSTDTQYF
TRBD2 TRBJ2-3 once TRBV11-2 TGTGCCAGCAGCTTAGTGGCCCCTAGCGGGATGGATACGCAGTATTTT CASSLVAPSGMDTQYF
- TRBJ2-3 - TRBV7-9 TGTGCCAGCAGCCGATCGCTTGAGCCCAATCTGTATTTT CASSRSLEPNLYF
TRBD1 TRBJ2-7 - TRBV6-1 TGTGCCAGCACCGATCGGACAGGGAATCGCGAGCAGTACTTC CASTDRTGNREQYF
- TRBJ1-4 - TRBV28 TGTGCCAGCAGTTTTAGGGGAAAACTGTTTTTT CASSFRGKLFF
- TRBJ1-3 - TRBV19 TGTGCCACGGAGGGCAGACGAAACACCATATATTTT CATEGRRNTIYF
TRBD1 TRBJ1-4 - TRBV7-9 TGTGCCAGCAGCACACAGGGGACTAATGAAAAACTGTTTTTT CASSTQGTNEKLFF
- TRBJ2-7 - TRBV7-2 TGTGCCAGCAGCTTATCAACGGGGAGATTGTACGAGCAGTACTTC CASSLSTGRLYEQYF
- TRBJ2-7 - TRBV21-1 TGTGCCAGCAGCAAGCGAGGACAGGATTTCTACGAGCAGTACTTC CASSKRGQDFYEQYF
- TRBJ1-5 - TRBV7-2 TGTGCCAGCAATCTAGCGGGAGGGGGATCTCAGCCCCAGCATTTT CASNLAGGGSQPQHF
- TRBJ2-3 - TRBV7-9 TGTGCCAGCAGCTTAGCTAGAAGCGGGAGCACAGATACGCAGTATTTT CASSLARSGSTDTQYF
TRBD2 TRBJ2-7 - TRBV6-1 TGTGCCAGCAGTGAGGGACTAGCGACGAGCGAGCAGTACTTC CASSEGLATSEQYF
- TRBJ1-5 - TRBV27 TGTGCCAGCAGTCCCACAGGACCACATCAGCCCCAGCATTTT CASSPTGPHQPQHF